The source of this T cell receptor beta chain is a study of CD8+CD57+ T cells in acquired aplastic anemia. Study in general: Each DNA sample taken from sorted CD4+ and CD8+ cells came to approximately 3.3 ug on average.

The CDR3 runs 12 residues. With 4 bases removed from V and 4 bases from J, the gap between germline ends came to 6 bases. Germline V gene data show CDR1 as SNHLY and CDR2 as FYNNEI. The patients chosen for sequencing had shown expansion of CD8+CD57+ cells (detected by flow cytometry). The template used for profiling TCR beta VDJ and CDR3 was genomic DNA. TCRdb passed the reads through MiXCR, listing each CDR3 protein once. The sample records roughly 180,000 distinct CDR3 sequences, 48% being singletons. This clonotype showed up many times. The gene calls are TRBV2 and TRBJ2-3, with D unclear. What was sequenced was sorted CD4+, CD8+, or CD8+CD57+ T cells (not recorded which) from PBMCs. The receptor was isolated from a human donor with aplastic anemia. CDR3 in DNA: TGTGCCAGCAGTGTAGGGTCAGATACGCAGTATTTT. This translates into CASSVGSDTQYF. The complete variable domain, with remaining parts taken from reference TRBV2 and TRBJ2-3, reads EPEVTQTPSHQVTQMGQEVILRCVPISNHLYFYWYRQILGQKVEFLVSFYNNEISEKSEIFDDQFSVERPDGSNFTLKIRSTKLEDSAMYFCASSVGSDTQYFGPGTRLTVL.